Listed here are 13 T cell receptor beta chains from one sample, sequenced in a study of radiotherapy plus CTLA-4 blockade in lung cancer. The data were produced by immunoSEQ multiplex PCR, yet TCRdb's version contains in-frame clones alone and is incomplete. The sample shows more than 80,000 clones, over 75% of them seen only once. The specimen was peripheral blood, collected from a patient treated with radiotherapy plus ipilimumab. The source of these receptors is a human donor with non-small cell lung cancer that progressed on radiotherapy plus ipilimumab. Some clones in this sample may be carry-over from other donors' samples.

The rearrangement uses TRBV28 and TRBJ2-1, with TRBD1 matching over 8 bases. This CDR3 has 12 residues. The trim removed 9 bases at V and 14 bases at J, leaving 12 bases unmatched. The V gene's germline CDR1 is MDHEN and CDR2 SYDVKM. The CDR3 is CASLESGQGEFF. In nucleotides, the CDR3 is TGTGCCAGTTTGGAAAGTGGACAGGGTGAGTTCTTC.

V usage is TRBV7-3 and J usage is TRBJ2-1; a weak D match, TRBD1 (5 bases). Germline CDR1 SGHTA, CDR2 FQGTGA. There are 14 residues in the CDR3. The V end lost 3 bases, the J end lost 5 bases, and 11 bases lay between the germline ends. CDR3: CASSLIGRDNEQFF. DNA of the CDR3: TGTGCCAGCAGCTTGATCGGCAGGGACAATGAGCAGTTCTTC.

This clone has more than one count but fewer than ten. The chain employs TRBV5-1 and TRBJ2-7, with a tentative D call TRBD1 (7 bases). Germline V CDR1 and CDR2: SGHRS, YFSETQ. V was pared by 0 bases and J by 4 bases, with 14 bases between. CDR3 length: 15 amino acids. CDR3 in DNA: TGCGCCAGCAGCTTGGGCCTCAGGGGGGTATACGAGCAGTACTTC. Its translation is CASSLGLRGVYEQYF.

The rearrangement links TRBV28 to TRBJ2-1; TRBD2 agrees at 9 bases. Per the germline V gene, CDR1 is MDHEN and CDR2 is SYDVKM. The ends lost 7 bases at V and 8 bases at J; junction bases unmatched: 6. The CDR3 extends over 13 amino acids. CDR3 protein: CASKPAGGDEQFF. CDR3 coding DNA: TGTGCCAGCAAACCAGCGGGGGGCGATGAGCAGTTCTTC.

The chain joins TRBV5-5 to TRBJ2-7; 8 bases match TRBD1. V shed 4 bases, J shed 4 bases, and the junction held 7 bases outside the gene matches. The CDR3 has 14 amino acids. From germline, CDR1 is SGHKS and CDR2 YYEKEE (reference sequence). The CDR3 coding sequence is TGTGCCAGCAGCACTACGACAGGGGCGTACGAGCAGTACTTC. Amino acids: CASSTTTGAYEQYF.

V gene TRBV5-1 combines with J gene TRBJ2-1, with 10 bases matching TRBD2. V lost 1 base, J lost 3 bases, and 4 bases stayed unmatched. This CDR3 contains 16 residues. Germline CDR1 SGHRS, CDR2 YFSETQ. Written as DNA, the CDR3 is TGCGCCAGCAGCTTGTTACAGCGGGGGGGCTACAATGAGCAGTTCTTC. This encodes CASSLLQRGGYNEQFF.

The rearrangement uses TRBV5-1 and TRBJ2-2; D not resolved. V was trimmed by 5 bases and J by 1 base, leaving 3 bases between them. The germline V gene encodes CDR1 SGHRS and CDR2 YFSETQ. The CDR3 consists of 12 residues. The CDR3 loop reads CASRQNTGELFF. Written as DNA, the CDR3 is TGCGCCAGCAGACAGAACACCGGGGAGCTGTTTTTT.

J is TRBJ1-2 and V is TRBV11-2; 8 nucleotides match TRBD1. The germline V gene has CDR1 SGHAT and CDR2 FQNNGV. The CDR3 runs to 14 residues. Trimming removed 4 bases from V and 7 bases from J; junction bases left unmatched: 8. This CDR3 is CASSSKTGAFGYTF. The DNA of the CDR3 is TGTGCCAGCAGCTCAAAGACAGGGGCCTTTGGCTACACCTTC.

The V and J genes are TRBV28 and TRBJ1-5; D not resolved. Per germline, CDR1 MDHEN and CDR2 SYDVKM. The CDR3 runs 16 residues. V was trimmed by 2 bases and J by 0 bases, leaving 11 bases between them. The CDR3 DNA reads TGTGCCAGCAGTTTACGGCTCAGTAATAGCAATCAGCCCCAGCATTTT. Translation: CASSLRLSNSNQPQHF. The full variable domain, rest sourced from reference TRBV28 and TRBJ1-5, is DVKVTQSSRYLVKRTGEKVFLECVQDMDHENMFWYRQDPGLGLRLIYFSYDVKMKEKGDIPEGYSVSREKKERFSLILESASTNQTSMYLCASSLRLSNSNQPQHFGDGTRLSIL.

J is TRBJ1-2 and V is TRBV29-1; TRBD1 agrees at 10 bases. Germline CDR1 SQVTM, CDR2 ANQGSEA. The CDR3 covers 13 residues. The V and J ends lost 5 bases and 4 bases, in that order; junction bases with no gene match: 4. CDR3 amino acids: CSVWTGGLYGYTF. The DNA of the CDR3 is TGCAGCGTTTGGACAGGGGGACTCTATGGCTACACCTTC.

The rearrangement uses TRBV7-2 and TRBJ2-7; maybe TRBD1 (6 bases). From germline, CDR1 is SGHTA and CDR2 FQGNSA. The CDR3 has 17 residues. V gave up 5 bases and J gave up 1 base, with 21 bases separating them. CDR3 in amino acids: CASSRTPSGTQSYEQYF. DNA of the CDR3: TGTGCCAGCAGCCGAACCCCCTCGGGGACACAATCCTACGAGCAGTACTTC. The full variable domain, completed using reference TRBV7-2 and TRBJ2-7, is GAGVSQSPSNKVTEKGKDVELRCDPISGHTALYWYRQSLGQGLEFLIYFQGNSAPDKSGLPSDRFSAERTGGSVSTLTIQRTQQEDSAVYLCASSRTPSGTQSYEQYFGPGTRLTVT.

The CDR3 nucleotides read TGTGCCAGCAGTGAAGCACCGGGACAGGTGTATGGCTACACCTTC. This translates into CASSEAPGQVYGYTF. V is TRBV6-1 and J is TRBJ1-2, with 8 nucleotides matching TRBD1. Germline V gene data show CDR1 as MNHNS and CDR2 as SASEGT. The CDR3 extends over 15 amino acids. The V segment lost 0 bases and the J segment 5 bases; nucleotides outside the gene matches: 5.

The J gene is TRBJ1-1, the V gene TRBV6-5; D possibly corresponds to TRBD1 (6 bases). Germline assignment: CDR1 MNHEY and CDR2 SVGAGI. The CDR3 totals 14 residues. V was clipped by 5 bases and J by 4 bases, with 14 bases between them. CDR3 sequence reads: CASSTGSPGTEAFF. In DNA form, the CDR3 reads TGTGCCAGCAGTACAGGGTCTCCGGGCACTGAAGCTTTCTTT.